One sample yielded the 12 T cell receptor beta chains listed below, sequenced in a study of T cell repertoires in cytomegalovirus infection. Via MiXCR, TCRdb re-called the reads, giving one row per CDR3 protein. The data hold some 300,000 distinct CDR3 sequences, with approximately 14% observed a single time. Sequencing used PBMCs. Every receptor here comes from a human donor in good health (CMV status not recorded). Some clones in this sample may be carry-over from other donors' samples.

The chain employs TRBV27 and TRBJ1-1, with D perhaps matching TRBD1 (5 bases). Germline CDR1 is MNHEY and CDR2 is SMNVEV (reference sequence). This CDR3 spans 16 amino acids. Trimming took 5 bases from V and 2 from J, leaving 18 bases between them. The CDR3 DNA reads as TGTGCCAGCAGTAGGTTGGGGGGGGGGGTAAACACTGAAGCTTTCTTT. This translates into CASSRLGGGVNTEAFF.

This clonotype has ten or more counts. In nucleotides, the CDR3 is TGTGCCAGCAGCTCAGGGGCTAGCGGGGACTTACCGACCTACGAGCAGTACTTC. Protein: CASSSGASGDLPTYEQYF. The rearrangement links TRBV7-9 to TRBJ2-7, with 9 bases that match TRBD2. Germline V gives CDR1 SEHNR, CDR2 FQNEAQ (reference sequence). J gave up 2 bases and V 4 bases, and 15 bases lay outside the gene matches. The CDR3 is 18 residues long.

This clonotype showed up just a few times. A read error may produce the germline difference seen at one junction end. The chain recombines TRBV20-1 with TRBJ2-4; 7 bases fit TRBD2. The CDR3 sequence is 16 residues long. Per the germline V gene, CDR1 is DFQATT and CDR2 is SNEGSKA (reference sequence). The CDR3, as DNA: TGCAGTGCCAGAGATTCGCGAAGCGGGACTCCGAACATTCAGTACTTC. This gives the protein CSARDSRSGTPNIQYF.

The rearrangement links TRBV9 to TRBJ2-1; a possible D gene is TRBD1 (6 bases). Trimming took off 3 bases at V and 2 bases at J, with 12 bases between the two ends. From germline, CDR1 is SGDLS and CDR2 YYNGEE. This CDR3 is 15 amino acids long. CDR3 DNA: TGTGCCAGCAGCGCGACTGGGACACCCTACAATGAGCAGTTCTTC. As protein: CASSATGTPYNEQFF.

This clonotype was seen many times. The chain has TRBV7-3 and TRBJ2-1; the D is unclear. V gave up 4 bases and J gave up 5 bases, with 9 bases separating them. The CDR3 has 13 residues. Germline V gene data show CDR1 as SGHTA and CDR2 as FQGTGA. The CDR3, as DNA: TGTGCCAGCAGCTCTCCCTTTCACAATGAGCAGTTCTTC. Protein sequence: CASSSPFHNEQFF.

The V and J genes are TRBV20-1 and TRBJ1-3, with 8 positions matching TRBD1. This CDR3 spans 13 amino acids. V lost 5 bases, J lost 0 bases, and 0 bases stayed unmatched. Germline CDR1 reads DFQATT; CDR2 reads SNEGSKA (reference sequence). CDR3 coding DNA: TGCAGTGCTGGACAGGGCTCTGGAAACACCATATATTTT. This codes for CSAGQGSGNTIYF.

This clonotype was found many times. The CDR3 reads CSGTSNTEAFF. The CDR3 DNA is TGCAGCGGGACATCGAACACTGAAGCTTTCTTT. V is TRBV29-1 and J is TRBJ1-1; tentatively, D is TRBD1 (5 bases). The length of the CDR3 is 11 residues. V was shortened by 7 bases and J by 1 base, with 7 bases between the two germline ends. Germline CDR1 SQVTM, CDR2 ANQGSEA.

This clonotype was observed a handful of times. The rearrangement links TRBV20-1 to TRBJ2-2; D is tentatively TRBD1 or TRBD2 (5 bases each). CDR1 is DFQATT, CDR2 SNEGSKA, per germline (reference sequence). This CDR3 spans 14 amino acids. V was clipped by 5 bases and J by 6 bases, with 16 bases between them. In DNA, the CDR3 is TGCAGTGCTCTCCCCGGGACGGGCTCCGGGGAGCTGTTTTTT. Translated: CSALPGTGSGELFF.

This clonotype was seen a few times. The rearrangement uses TRBV4-1 and TRBJ2-7; D remains ambiguous. V lost 3 bases, J lost 0 bases, and 18 bases lay in between. Germline-derived CDR1 and CDR2 are MGHRA and YSYEKL. This CDR3 has 17 amino acids. The CDR3, as DNA: TGCGCCAGCAGCCACCTCCCCCCTCCACAAACCTCCTACGAGCAGTACTTC. Translating it yields CASSHLPPPQTSYEQYF.

This clonotype occurred a few times. The V gene is TRBV4-2, the J gene TRBJ2-7; 12 nucleotides line up with TRBD2. Germline CDR1 and CDR2: LGHNA and YNFKEQ. V dropped 7 bases and J dropped 4; count of bases not matched to a gene: 5. CDR3 length equals 14 residues. The CDR3 sequence is CASTTTSGSYEQYF. The CDR3, as DNA: TGTGCCAGCACTACGACTAGCGGGAGTTACGAGCAGTACTTC.

There are a few counts of this clonotype. V gene TRBV29-1 combines with J gene TRBJ1-1, with D possibly being TRBD1 (5 bases). V shed 7 bases and J shed 2 bases, with 17 bases lying between them. CDR3 length: 14 amino acids. Per germline, CDR1 SQVTM and CDR2 ANQGSEA. The CDR3 loop reads CSAFPGRKNTEAFF. CDR3 coding DNA: TGCAGCGCTTTTCCGGGACGGAAAAACACTGAAGCTTTCTTT.

This clonotype was observed at least ten times. The V and J genes are TRBV14 and TRBJ1-1; D perhaps matches TRBD1 (5 bases). With 0 bases removed from V and 5 bases from J, the gap between germline ends came to 7 bases. Germline assignment: CDR1 SGHDN and CDR2 FVKESK. The CDR3 covers 13 residues. CDR3 nucleotides: TGTGCCAGCAGCCAAGACTGGGGGACTGAAGCTTTCTTT. Protein product: CASSQDWGTEAFF.